These 6 T cell receptor beta chains originate from one sample sequenced in a study of blood T cell repertoires in COVID-19. Libraries were prepared by immunoSEQ multiplex PCR; TCRdb keeps only in-frame clonotypes and omits some of them. The sample carries fewer than 350,000 clones, 85% recorded once. Sequenced sample: PBMCs or T cells enriched from blood (not recorded which). The receptors come from a woman in her fifties or sixties who had recovered from COVID-19.

V and J are TRBV4-2 and TRBJ2-1; 11 nucleotides match TRBD2. The CDR3 runs 17 residues. Germline lookup yields CDR1 LGHNA and CDR2 YNFKEQ. J lost 9 bases, V lost 9 bases, and 19 bases had no gene match. CDR3 protein: CASENIGNTSGGVEQFF. CDR3 DNA sequence: TGTGCCAGTGAGAACATCGGGAATACTAGCGGGGGAGTTGAGCAGTTCTTC.

This clone came up once. V usage is TRBV6-5 and J usage is TRBJ1-5; D might be TRBD1 (6 bases). From germline, CDR1 is MNHEY and CDR2 SVGAGI. This CDR3 has 15 amino acids. V was trimmed by 0 bases and J by 8 bases, leaving 14 bases between them. The CDR3 DNA follows: TGTGCCAGCAGTTACTCCGGGACACTCTTCGAGCCCCAGCATTTT. It yields the protein CASSYSGTLFEPQHF.

This clone came up once. The chain couples TRBV2 to TRBJ1-2, with D possibly being TRBD1 (6 bases). V was cut by 7 bases and J by 1 base, with 13 bases left in between. The CDR3 length is 14 residues. Per germline, CDR1 SNHLY and CDR2 FYNNEI. In nucleotides, the CDR3 is TGTGCCAGCACCGACGACAGGATTAACTATGGCTACACCTTC. Translation: CASTDDRINYGYTF.

The genes are TRBV5-6 and TRBJ2-1; the match to TRBD2 covers 13 bases. Germline CDR1 SGHDT, CDR2 YYEEEE. With V trimmed by 2 bases and J by 0 bases, 5 bases remained unmatched. The CDR3 runs to 18 residues. The CDR3 DNA sequence: TGTGCCAGCAGCTTAGGGACTAGCGGGGCCAGCTCCTACAATGAGCAGTTCTTC. Its translation: CASSLGTSGASSYNEQFF.

This rearrangement joins TRBV7-2 to TRBJ2-3; TRBD1 matches at 7 bases. The V and J ends lost 1 base and 4 bases, in that order; junction bases with no gene match: 8. The CDR3 is 16 residues long. The germline V gene has CDR1 SGHTA and CDR2 FQGNSA. Here the CDR3 DNA reads TGTGCCAGCAGCTTAGTAGGGACAGCAAGGGCAGATACGCAGTATTTT. It is translated as CASSLVGTARADTQYF.

This rearrangement joins TRBV30 to TRBJ1-5; D unresolved. The germline gives CDR1 GTSNPN, CDR2 SVGIG (reference sequence). The CDR3 is 16 residues long. V lost 3 bases to trimming and J lost 1 base, with 16 bases between them. The CDR3 sequence is CAWRHAGKSSNQPQHF. The CDR3 DNA follows: TGTGCCTGGAGACACGCGGGAAAATCCAGCAATCAGCCCCAGCATTTT. Based on the CDR3 plus reference TRBV30 and TRBJ1-5, the full variable domain is SQTIHQWPATLVQPVGSPLSLECTVEGTSNPNLYWYRQAAGRGLQLLFYSVGIGQISSEVPQNLSASRPQDRQFILSSKKLLLSDSGFYLCAWRHAGKSSNQPQHFGDGTRLSIL.